The next 31 T cell receptor beta chains were all read from a single sample in a study of cytomegalovirus exposure and HLA in healthy donors. In the PCR, 60 Vbeta and 13 Jbeta primers were used. Produced via immunoSEQ multiplex PCR; TCRdb's table is partial and in-frame only. The data hold approximately 85,000 clones, with roughly 80% observed a single time. The specimen was PBMCs. The receptors originated from a man over 45 in good health and CMV-seropositive.

The chain uses TRBV7-2 and TRBJ2-3; the D gene is possibly TRBD2 (6 bases). The CDR3 contains 15 residues. From germline, CDR1 is SGHTA and CDR2 FQGNSA. V gave up 1 base and J gave up 1 base, with 9 bases separating them. CDR3 nucleotides: TGTGCCAGCAGCTTAGTGACGGGAGGCACAGATACGCAGTATTTT. Encoded protein: CASSLVTGGTDTQYF. Together with reference TRBV7-2 and TRBJ2-3, the CDR3 gives the full variable domain: GAGVSQSPSNKVTEKGKDVELRCDPISGHTALYWYRQSLGQGLEFLIYFQGNSAPDKSGLPSDRFSAERTGGSVSTLTIQRTQQEDSAVYLCASSLVTGGTDTQYFGPGTRLTVL.

The chain employs TRBV7-2 and TRBJ2-7; possible D gene TRBD2, 6 bases. Per the germline V gene, CDR1 is SGHTA and CDR2 is FQGNSA. Trimming removed 3 bases at V and 3 bases at J, with 9 bases between. The CDR3 has 13 amino acids. Here the CDR3 reads CASSFGTYYEQYF. CDR3 coding DNA: TGTGCCAGCAGCTTCGGGACTTACTACGAGCAGTACTTC.

This chain links TRBV30 with TRBJ2-1, with 7 bases lining up with TRBD2. CDR3 length: 12 amino acids. V shed 0 bases and J 15 bases; nucleotides not matched to a gene: 8. CDR1 and CDR2 (germline): GTSNPN, SVGIG (reference sequence). As DNA, the CDR3 is TGTGCCTGGAGTGTACGAGCGGGGCGGACGTTCTTC. Protein: CAWSVRAGRTFF.

This sequence joins TRBV2 and TRBJ2-3; D may be TRBD2 (6 bases). Trimming removed 3 bases from V and 4 bases from J, with 8 bases in between. Germline CDR1 is SNHLY and CDR2 is FYNNEI. The CDR3 contains 13 residues. The CDR3 DNA reads TGTGCCAGCAGTGAGGAGGGGCCAGATACGCAGTATTTT. This encodes CASSEEGPDTQYF.

V gene TRBV7-8 combines with J gene TRBJ2-5; D might be TRBD2 (5 bases). The CDR3 is 13 amino acids. Trimming removed 7 bases from V and 7 bases from J, with 16 bases in between. Germline lookup yields CDR1 SGHVS and CDR2 FQNEAQ. CDR3 DNA sequence: TGTGCCAGCATGGACTCGTCGCTCGGGACCCAGTACTTC. Amino acids: CASMDSSLGTQYF. Filled out from reference TRBV7-8 and TRBJ2-5, the complete variable domain reads GAGVSQSPRYKVAKRGQDVALRCDPISGHVSLFWYQQALGQGPEFLTYFQNEAQLDKSGLPSDRFFAERPEGSVSTLKIQRTQQEDSAVYLCASMDSSLGTQYFGPGTRLLVL.

This chain connects TRBV27 to TRBJ1-5; TRBD1 matches 9 bases. Germline-derived CDR1 and CDR2 are MNHEY and SMNVEV (reference sequence). CDR3 length: 14 amino acids. V lost 4 bases to trimming and J lost 4 bases; unmatched junction nucleotides: 2. In DNA form, the CDR3 reads TGTGCCAGCAGTTCGGGGACAGGGAATCAGCCCCAGCATTTT. Translation: CASSSGTGNQPQHF.

This clone turned up a few times. The J gene is TRBJ2-7, the V gene TRBV5-6; D unclear. Trimming left V 8 bases short and J 0 bases short, with 12 bases between. CDR3 length: 13 amino acids. Germline CDR1 reads SGHDT; CDR2 reads YYEEEE. CDR3 DNA sequence: TGTGCCAGTACCTTTAGCCTCTCCTACGAGCAGTACTTC. Residues: CASTFSLSYEQYF.

This clone appeared once. The chain employs TRBV7-2 and TRBJ2-7; D might be TRBD1 (6 bases). The CDR3 sequence is 16 residues long. Germline V CDR1 and CDR2: SGHTA, FQGNSA. Deletions cut 2 bases from V and 0 bases from J, with 14 bases between. CDR3 sequence: CASSLSHGQPSYEQYF. The DNA of the CDR3 is TGTGCCAGCAGCTTAAGCCATGGACAGCCCTCCTACGAGCAGTACTTC.

V and J are TRBV5-1 and TRBJ1-1; the match to TRBD1 covers 8 bases. Germline CDR1 and CDR2: SGHRS and YFSETQ. After removal of 3 bases from V and 3 bases from J, the junction contained 4 bases not matched to a gene. The CDR3 extends over 14 amino acids. The CDR3 region is CASSYQGAHTEAFF. The CDR3 DNA reads as TGCGCCAGCAGCTACCAGGGGGCTCACACTGAAGCTTTCTTT.

This clone appeared a few times. V usage is TRBV30 and J usage is TRBJ1-4, with D maybe TRBD1 (6 bases). Trimming took 2 bases from V and 6 from J, leaving 13 bases between them. Germline loops: CDR1 GTSNPN, CDR2 SVGIG (reference sequence). This CDR3 has 14 residues. CDR3 amino acids: CAWSWGGRDEKLFF. The CDR3 region has the DNA TGTGCCTGGAGTTGGGGGGGCAGAGATGAAAAACTGTTTTTT.

Remarks on this clone: At one end the junction does not follow the germline gene, possibly because of a read error. The chain joins TRBV7-9 to TRBJ1-3; a possible D gene is TRBD1 (5 bases). CDR1 is SEHNR and CDR2 is FQNEAQ in the germline V gene (reference sequence). This CDR3 contains 18 residues. CDR3 region: CSSSSTSLVGGSGNTIYF. CDR3 DNA sequence: TGTTCCAGCAGCTCAACGAGCCTCGTGGGGGGCTCTGGAAACACCATATATTTT.

This clone was counted at least ten times. V gene TRBV19 combines with J gene TRBJ1-1; no definite D call. Trimming stripped 5 bases from V and 0 bases from J, with 10 bases between. This CDR3 region has 14 residues. Looked up from germline, CDR1 is LNHDA and CDR2 is SQIVND (reference sequence). CDR3 in DNA: TGTGCCAGTAGTCACGGGGTAGTGAACACTGAAGCTTTCTTT. As protein: CASSHGVVNTEAFF.

The chain recombines TRBV4-1 with TRBJ2-7; tentatively, D is TRBD2 (5 bases). The V end lost 2 bases, the J end lost 5 bases, and 13 bases lay between the germline ends. CDR3 length equals 14 residues. Germline CDR1 is MGHRA and CDR2 is YSYEKL. CDR3 DNA: TGCGCCAGCAGCCAATTCGTAGAGGGTAACGAGCAGTACTTC. Translation gives CASSQFVEGNEQYF.

This chain connects TRBV6-5 to TRBJ1-2; 9 positions agree with TRBD1. J was trimmed by 3 bases and V by 5 bases; bases with no gene match: 4. The CDR3 contains 14 residues. CDR1 is MNHEY and CDR2 is SVGAGI in the germline V gene. The CDR3 loop is CASSPTGGDYGYTF. The CDR3 DNA reads as TGTGCCAGCAGTCCAACAGGGGGCGACTATGGCTACACCTTC.

There are a few counts of this clone. The chain employs TRBV6-5 and TRBJ1-5; 7 bases align to TRBD1. Germline V gene sequence: CDR1 MNHEY, CDR2 SVGAGI. The CDR3 loop spans 13 amino acids. J lost 4 bases, V lost 6 bases, and 3 bases had no gene match. CDR3 in amino acids: CASSRDRNQPQHF. As DNA, the CDR3 is TGTGCCAGCAGCCGGGACAGAAATCAGCCCCAGCATTTT.

The chain employs TRBV5-1 and TRBJ2-7; 8 positions match TRBD1. The CDR3 contains 14 residues. CDR1 SGHRS and CDR2 YFSETQ come from the germline V gene. V lost 4 bases to trimming and J lost 2 bases; unmatched junction nucleotides: 5. In DNA form, the CDR3 reads TGCGCCAGCAGCCTGGGACAGGTAACCTACGAGCAGTACTTC. Its translation: CASSLGQVTYEQYF.

This sequence joins TRBV7-3 and TRBJ2-5; no definite D call. The CDR3 has 13 residues. CDR1 SGHTA and CDR2 FQGTGA come from the germline V gene. V was clipped by 0 bases and J by 5 bases, with 7 bases between them. The CDR3: CASSLTSFETQYF. Here the CDR3 DNA reads TGTGCCAGCAGCTTAACTAGCTTCGAGACCCAGTACTTC.

The CDR3 here is CASSAGRGQPQHF. CDR3 in DNA: TGCGCCAGCTCCGCGGGCCGGGGGCAGCCCCAGCATTTT. The genes are TRBV4-3 and TRBJ1-5; tentatively, D is TRBD1 (5 bases). There are 13 residues in the CDR3. Per germline, CDR1 LGHNA and CDR2 YSLEER. V dropped 8 bases and J dropped 7 bases, with 15 bases sitting between them.

This chain joins TRBV29-1 and TRBJ1-1; tentatively, D is TRBD1 (6 bases). Germline CDR1 SQVTM, CDR2 ANQGSEA. Trimming pared 2 bases from V and 1 base from J, leaving 8 bases between. This CDR3 comprises 13 residues. Here the CDR3 reads CSVERGGNTEAFF. The DNA for the CDR3 is TGCAGCGTTGAAAGAGGGGGGAACACTGAAGCTTTCTTT.

Comment on this clone: One end of the junction does not line up with germline, which may come from a read error. This chain connects TRBV7-7 to TRBJ2-5; 7 bases fit TRBD2. The CDR3 runs 14 residues. CDR1 and CDR2 (germline): SSHAT, FNYEAQ (reference sequence). DNA of the CDR3: TGTGCTAGCAGCTTAGGGGCTAGCGGAGAGACCCAGTACTTC. This codes for CASSLGASGETQYF.

The sample holds a few counts of this clone. The V call is TRBV13, the J call TRBJ1-6, with no clear D. The germline gives CDR1 PRHDT, CDR2 FYEKMQ (reference sequence). This CDR3 has 14 residues. V lost 5 bases, J lost 8 bases, and 13 bases lay in between. CDR3 region: CASSNRAGDSPLHF. The CDR3 DNA is TGTGCCAGCAGCAACCGGGCCGGGGATTCACCCCTCCACTTT.

The chain recombines TRBV2 with TRBJ1-2, with 7 bases fitting TRBD1. V shed 1 base, J shed 8 bases, and the junction held 7 bases outside the gene matches. The CDR3 is 14 amino acids. Germline V gene lookup returns CDR1 SNHLY and CDR2 FYNNEI. CDR3 loop: CASSEVGRGRGYTF. DNA for the CDR3: TGTGCCAGCAGTGAAGTGGGAAGGGGGCGCGGCTACACCTTC.

The chain has TRBV2 and TRBJ2-7; D remains unclear. CDR1 SNHLY and CDR2 FYNNEI come from the germline V gene. The CDR3 extends over 12 amino acids. Trimming shortened V by 7 bases and J by 4 bases, and 11 bases separated the two germline ends. This chain's CDR3 is CASTPFTYEQYF. DNA of the CDR3: TGTGCCAGCACCCCTTTTACTTACGAGCAGTACTTC.

The J gene is TRBJ2-7, the V gene TRBV7-9; 9 nucleotides match TRBD1. Germline CDR1 SEHNR, CDR2 FQNEAQ (reference sequence). V shed 6 bases, J shed 2 bases, and the junction held 8 bases outside the gene matches. This CDR3 region has 15 residues. The CDR3: CASRQTGGSAYEQYF. The CDR3 coding sequence is TGTGCCAGCAGACAAACAGGGGGCAGCGCCTACGAGCAGTACTTC. Filled out from reference TRBV7-9 and TRBJ2-7, the complete variable domain reads DTGVSQNPRHKITKRGQNVTFRCDPISEHNRLYWYRQTLGQGPEFLTYFQNEAQLEKSRLLSDRFSAERPKGSFSTLEIQRTEQGDSAMYLCASRQTGGSAYEQYFGPGTRLTVT.

This clone was found once. The genes are TRBV15 and TRBJ2-7; D not resolved. Germline V gene sequence: CDR1 LNHNV, CDR2 YYDKDF (reference sequence). The CDR3 extends over 16 amino acids. V was pared by 1 base and J by 1 base, with 14 bases between. CDR3 nucleotide sequence: TGTGCCACCAGCAGAGTGAAAAGACACAAATCCTACGAGCAGTACTTC. Its translation: CATSRVKRHKSYEQYF.

This rearrangement joins TRBV6-1 to TRBJ1-2, with D maybe TRBD1 (5 bases). Deletions cut 5 bases from V and 6 bases from J, with 10 bases between. The CDR3 has 12 amino acids. The germline V gene encodes CDR1 MNHNS and CDR2 SASEGT. DNA of the CDR3: TGTGCCAGCAGTAAGGGGATCCATGGCTACACCTTC. Protein: CASSKGIHGYTF.

The chain is built from TRBV5-1 and TRBJ2-3, with a possible D match to TRBD2 (6 bases). The CDR3 runs to 16 residues. V lost 0 bases and J lost 3, with 14 bases in between. Germline V gene sequence: CDR1 SGHRS, CDR2 YFSETQ. CDR3 region: CASSLGIAGLTDTQYF. The CDR3 DNA follows: TGCGCCAGCAGCTTGGGGATTGCGGGGCTAACAGATACGCAGTATTTT.

The chain links TRBV19 to TRBJ2-7, with TRBD2 as a possible D gene (6 bases). This CDR3 has 11 residues. V shed 4 bases and J shed 6 bases, with 7 bases lying between them. CDR1 is LNHDA and CDR2 is SQIVND in the germline V gene (reference sequence). CDR3 in amino acids: CASSRGGEQYF. CDR3 nucleotide sequence: TGTGCCAGTAGTAGGGGAGGCGAGCAGTACTTC.

The V call is TRBV9, the J call TRBJ1-1; D unresolved. From germline, CDR1 is SGDLS and CDR2 YYNGEE. The CDR3 totals 14 residues. The V end lost 4 bases, the J end lost 3 bases, and 13 bases lay between the germline ends. The CDR3 DNA is TGTGCCAGCAGCACTCGTTCGGGAGACACTGAAGCTTTCTTT. Protein: CASSTRSGDTEAFF.

The CDR3, as DNA: TGTGCCAGCAGCTTTGGGGGCCTGAACTATGGCTACACCTTC. Its translation is CASSFGGLNYGYTF. This chain connects TRBV7-9 to TRBJ1-2, with a tentative D call TRBD1 (6 bases). The V gene's germline CDR1 is SEHNR and CDR2 FQNEAQ (reference sequence). Trimming removed 3 bases at V and 2 bases at J, with 10 bases between. This CDR3 is 14 amino acids long. Full variable domain (rest looked up from reference TRBV7-9 and TRBJ1-2): DTGVSQNPRHKITKRGQNVTFRCDPISEHNRLYWYRQTLGQGPEFLTYFQNEAQLEKSRLLSDRFSAERPKGSFSTLEIQRTEQGDSAMYLCASSFGGLNYGYTFGSGTRLTVV.

V is TRBV7-6 and J is TRBJ1-2, with 9 nucleotides matching TRBD1. Trimming cost V 5 bases and J 6 bases; bases outside gene matches: 7. The CDR3 runs to 14 residues. Germline V lookup: CDR1 SGHVS, CDR2 FNYEAQ. CDR3 coding DNA: TGTGCCAGCAGCCTAGGGAGGACAGGGGATGGCTACACCTTC. Protein sequence: CASSLGRTGDGYTF.